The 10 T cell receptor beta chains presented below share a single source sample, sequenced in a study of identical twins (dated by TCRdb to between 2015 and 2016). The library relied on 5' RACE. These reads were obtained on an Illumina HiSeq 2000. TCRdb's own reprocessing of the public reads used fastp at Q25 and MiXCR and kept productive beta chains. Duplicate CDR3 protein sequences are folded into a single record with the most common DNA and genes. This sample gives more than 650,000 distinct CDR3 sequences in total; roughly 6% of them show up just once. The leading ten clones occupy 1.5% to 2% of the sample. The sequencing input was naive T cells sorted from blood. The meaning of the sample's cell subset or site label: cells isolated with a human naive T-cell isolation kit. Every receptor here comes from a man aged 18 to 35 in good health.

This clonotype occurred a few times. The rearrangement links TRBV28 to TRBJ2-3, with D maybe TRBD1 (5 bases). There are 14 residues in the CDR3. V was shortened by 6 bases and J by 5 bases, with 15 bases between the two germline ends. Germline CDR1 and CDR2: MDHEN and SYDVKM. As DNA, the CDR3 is TGTGCCAGCAGCCTGGGGCGCCCCGGAGATACGCAGTATTTT. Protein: CASSLGRPGDTQYF. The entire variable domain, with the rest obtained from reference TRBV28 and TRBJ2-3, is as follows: DVKVTQSSRYLVKRTGEKVFLECVQDMDHENMFWYRQDPGLGLRLIYFSYDVKMKEKGDIPEGYSVSREKKERFSLILESASTNQTSMYLCASSLGRPGDTQYFGPGTRLTVL.

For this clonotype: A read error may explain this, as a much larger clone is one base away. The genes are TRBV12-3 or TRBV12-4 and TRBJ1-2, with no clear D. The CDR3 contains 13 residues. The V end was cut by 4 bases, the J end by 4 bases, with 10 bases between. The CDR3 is CASSSNSFYGYTF. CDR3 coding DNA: TGTGCCAGCAGTTCCAACAGTTTCTATGGCTACACCTTC.

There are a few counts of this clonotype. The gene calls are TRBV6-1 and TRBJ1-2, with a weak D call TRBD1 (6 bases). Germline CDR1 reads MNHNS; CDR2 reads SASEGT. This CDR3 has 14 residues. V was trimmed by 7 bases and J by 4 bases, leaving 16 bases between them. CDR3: CASIPAGQLYGYTF. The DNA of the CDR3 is TGTGCCAGCATCCCAGCCGGACAGCTCTATGGCTACACCTTC.

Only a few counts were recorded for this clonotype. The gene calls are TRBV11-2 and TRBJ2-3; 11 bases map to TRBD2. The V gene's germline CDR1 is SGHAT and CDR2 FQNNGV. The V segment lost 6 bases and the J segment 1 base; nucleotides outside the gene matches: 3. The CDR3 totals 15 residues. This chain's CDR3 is CASRATSGGTDTQYF. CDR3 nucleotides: TGTGCCAGCAGGGCGACTAGCGGGGGCACAGATACGCAGTATTTT. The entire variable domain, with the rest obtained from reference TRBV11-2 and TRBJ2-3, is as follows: EAGVAQSPRYKIIEKRQSVAFWCNPISGHATLYWYQQILGQGPKLLIQFQNNGVVDDSQLPKDRFSAERLKGVDSTLKIQPAKLEDSAVYLCASRATSGGTDTQYFGPGTRLTVL.

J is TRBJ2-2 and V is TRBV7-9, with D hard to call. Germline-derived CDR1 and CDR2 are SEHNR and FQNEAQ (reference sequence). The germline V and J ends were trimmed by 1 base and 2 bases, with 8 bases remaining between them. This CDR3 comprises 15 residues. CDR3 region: CASSLDWRNTGELFF. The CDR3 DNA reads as TGTGCCAGCAGCTTAGACTGGCGTAACACCGGGGAGCTGTTTTTT.

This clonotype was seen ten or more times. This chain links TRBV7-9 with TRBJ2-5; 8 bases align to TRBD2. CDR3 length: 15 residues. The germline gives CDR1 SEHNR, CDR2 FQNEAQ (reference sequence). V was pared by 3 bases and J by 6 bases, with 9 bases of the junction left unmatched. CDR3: CASSLVREGAKTQYF. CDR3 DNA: TGTGCCAGCAGCTTGGTTCGGGAGGGCGCAAAGACCCAGTACTTC.

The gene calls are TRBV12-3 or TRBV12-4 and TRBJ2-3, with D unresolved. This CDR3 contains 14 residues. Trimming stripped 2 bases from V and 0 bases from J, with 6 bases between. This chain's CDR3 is CASSLSDSTDTQYF. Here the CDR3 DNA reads TGTGCCAGCAGTTTATCTGACAGCACAGATACGCAGTATTTT.

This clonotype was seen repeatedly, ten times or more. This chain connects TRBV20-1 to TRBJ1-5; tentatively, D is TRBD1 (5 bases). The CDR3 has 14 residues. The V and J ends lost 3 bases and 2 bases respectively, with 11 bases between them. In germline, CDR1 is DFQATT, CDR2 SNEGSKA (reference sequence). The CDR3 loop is CSASRGGGNQPQHF. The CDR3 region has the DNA TGCAGTGCTAGTAGGGGAGGAGGCAATCAGCCCCAGCATTTT.

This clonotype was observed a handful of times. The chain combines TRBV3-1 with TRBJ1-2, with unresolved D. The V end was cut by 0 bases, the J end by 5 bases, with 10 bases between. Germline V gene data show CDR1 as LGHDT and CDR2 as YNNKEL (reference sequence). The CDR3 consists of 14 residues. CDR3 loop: CASSQDTGLYGYTF. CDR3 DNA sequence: TGTGCCAGCAGCCAAGATACCGGGTTATATGGCTACACCTTC.

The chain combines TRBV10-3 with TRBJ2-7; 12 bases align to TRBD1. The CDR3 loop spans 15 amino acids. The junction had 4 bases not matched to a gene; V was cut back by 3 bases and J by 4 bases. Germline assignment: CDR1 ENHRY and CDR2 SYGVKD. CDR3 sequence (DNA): TGTGCCATCAGTGACGGGACAGGGGGCGGGTACGAGCAGTACTTC. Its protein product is CAISDGTGGGYEQYF.